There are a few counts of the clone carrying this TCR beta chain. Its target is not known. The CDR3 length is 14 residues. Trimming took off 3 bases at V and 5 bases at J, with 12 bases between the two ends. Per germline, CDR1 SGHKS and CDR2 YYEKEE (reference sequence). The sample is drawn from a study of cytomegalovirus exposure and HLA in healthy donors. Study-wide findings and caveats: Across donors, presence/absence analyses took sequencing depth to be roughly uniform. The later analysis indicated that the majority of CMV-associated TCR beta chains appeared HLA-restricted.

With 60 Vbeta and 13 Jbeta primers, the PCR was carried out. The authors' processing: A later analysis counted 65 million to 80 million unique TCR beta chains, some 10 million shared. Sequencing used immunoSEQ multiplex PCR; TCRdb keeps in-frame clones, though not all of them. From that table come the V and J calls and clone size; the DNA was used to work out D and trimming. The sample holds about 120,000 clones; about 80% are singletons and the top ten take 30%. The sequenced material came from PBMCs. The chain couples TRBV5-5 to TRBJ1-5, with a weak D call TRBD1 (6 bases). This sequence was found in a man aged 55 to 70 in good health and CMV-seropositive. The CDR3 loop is CASSSDSYYQPQHF. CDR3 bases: TGTGCCAGCAGCTCGGACAGCTACTATCAGCCCCAGCATTTT.